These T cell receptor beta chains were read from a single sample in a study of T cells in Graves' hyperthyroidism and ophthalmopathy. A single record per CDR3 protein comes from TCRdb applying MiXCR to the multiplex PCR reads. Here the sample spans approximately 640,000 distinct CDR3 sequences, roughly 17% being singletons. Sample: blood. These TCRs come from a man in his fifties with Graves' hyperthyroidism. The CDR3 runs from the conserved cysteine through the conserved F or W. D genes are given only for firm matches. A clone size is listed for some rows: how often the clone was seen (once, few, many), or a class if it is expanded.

TGTGCCAGCAGTTACTCCTACAGGGGTAGCAATCAGCCCCAGCATTTT,CASSYSYRGSNQPQHF,many,TRBV6-5,TRBJ1-5,TRBD1
TGTGCCAGCAGCCCAGGACTAGAGAACGATGAGCAGTTCTTC,CASSPGLENDEQFF,-,TRBV7-6,TRBJ2-1,TRBD2
TGTGCCAGCAGCTTAGAGCTAGCGGGAAGGAGGGAGCAGTTCTTC,CASSLELAGRREQFF,-,TRBV11-2,TRBJ2-1,TRBD2
TGTGCCAGCAGTTACTCGACAGCTACTGAGCAGTTCTTC,CASSYSTATEQFF,few,TRBV6-5,TRBJ2-1,-
TGTGCCAGCAGCTTCCCCGGGACAGCGGCTTACGAGCAGTACTTC,CASSFPGTAAYEQYF,-,TRBV28,TRBJ2-7,TRBD1
TGCAGCGTTGACGGACAGGGGGACACCGGGGAGCTGTTTTTT,CSVDGQGDTGELFF,-,TRBV29-1,TRBJ2-2,TRBD1
TGTGCCAGTTATGACAGGGGTTTCTCTGGGGCCAACGTCCTGACTTTC,CASYDRGFSGANVLTF,many,TRBV10-3,TRBJ2-6,TRBD1
TGTGCCATCAGGGGAGGGACTAGAAGTTACGAGCAGTACTTC,CAIRGGTRSYEQYF,few,TRBV10-3,TRBJ2-7,TRBD2
TGCAGTGCTAGTCAGCGCTGGTCCGATACGCAGTATTTT,CSASQRWSDTQYF,-,TRBV20-1,TRBJ2-3,-
TGCAGTGCTAGAGAAGATATCTACGCCCTGGTGCAGTACTTC,CSAREDIYALVQYF,-,TRBV20-1,TRBJ2-7,-
TGTGCCAGCAGCCCCGGGACGGGGATGACCCAAGAGACCCAGTACTTC,CASSPGTGMTQETQYF,few,TRBV7-9,TRBJ2-5,-
TGTGCCAGCAGTTTATCGTGGGGGGAGCTGAGCAATGAGCAGTTCTTC,CASSLSWGELSNEQFF,many,TRBV27,TRBJ2-1,-
TGCGCCAGCAGCCAAGATCTGGGCAGGCCCGGGCTCTATGGCTACACCTTC,CASSQDLGRPGLYGYTF,-,TRBV4-3,TRBJ1-2,-
TGCAGTGCTAGAGACCAAGGAATGACTGCGCAAACGGATACGCAGTATTTT,CSARDQGMTAQTDTQYF,-,TRBV20-1,TRBJ2-3,-
TGTGCCAGCAGTTACTCAATCGTTGCAGGGAGGAGGGTACAGAACACTGAAGCTTTCTTT,CASSYSIVAGRRVQNTEAFF,-,TRBV6-2/TRBV6-3,TRBJ1-1,-
TGTGCCAGCAGTGACGGGGACGCCTACGAGCAGTACTTC,CASSDGDAYEQYF,-,TRBV2,TRBJ2-7,-
TGCAGTGCTCTTACGCCCGGGACAGGGGGACTAATAAGCTCCTACGAGCAGTACTTC,CSALTPGTGGLISSYEQYF,many,TRBV20-1,TRBJ2-7,TRBD1
TGTGCCAGCAGTTACCCGACCTCTCGGACTAGCGGGTCGTGCAATGAGCAGTTCTTC,CASSYPTSRTSGSCNEQFF,once,TRBV6-2/TRBV6-3,TRBJ2-1,TRBD2
TGTGCCAGCAGCTTGGGCCAGGGACCCACAGATACGCAGTATTTT,CASSLGQGPTDTQYF,few,TRBV5-6,TRBJ2-3,-
TGCGCCAGCGGACAGTCTTCAGATACGCAGTATTTT,CASGQSSDTQYF,-,TRBV5-1,TRBJ2-3,-
TGTGCCAGCGCCATGGGGGGGAAGGAAGAGACCCAGTACTTC,CASAMGGKEETQYF,many,TRBV28,TRBJ2-5,TRBD2
TGTGCCAGCAGCCGTCCAGGGGGCAGGGATGAGCAGTTCTTC,CASSRPGGRDEQFF,few,TRBV7-6,TRBJ2-1,TRBD1
TGTGCCAGCAGTGAAGCCGCCGGGGGGACAGGGGCAGCCGGGGAGCTGTTTTTT,CASSEAAGGTGAAGELFF,many,TRBV6-1,TRBJ2-2,TRBD1
TGTGCCAGCAGTGGATTGGACAGGGGGCGTAACAATGAGCAGTTCTTC,CASSGLDRGRNNEQFF,many,TRBV2,TRBJ2-1,TRBD1
TGTGCCTGGGGACCCGACCGGAACACTGAAGCTTTCTTT,CAWGPDRNTEAFF,-,TRBV30,TRBJ1-1,-
TGTGCCAGCAGGCCCGACAGTACCGAAAAACTGTTTTTT,CASRPDSTEKLFF,-,TRBV6-1,TRBJ1-4,-
TGTGCCAGCAGTTCTCGGACTAGCGGGACGACCTACGAGCAGTACTTC,CASSSRTSGTTYEQYF,many,TRBV6-5,TRBJ2-7,TRBD2
TGTGCCAGCAGCGAACCGTCGGCGGGACTAGCGGGAGTTACCGGGGAGCTGTTTTTT,CASSEPSAGLAGVTGELFF,-,TRBV7-9,TRBJ2-2,TRBD2
TGCGCCAGCAGCCAACTCAGCGGGAGGTCAGATACGCAGTATTTT,CASSQLSGRSDTQYF,-,TRBV4-1,TRBJ2-3,TRBD2
TGCGCCAGCAGCGATCGGGACAACTTCTCCTACGAGCAGTACTTC,CASSDRDNFSYEQYF,-,TRBV5-1,TRBJ2-7,-
TGTGCCACCAGTGATGCCACAGGGGGCCCCACTAACTATGGCTACACCTTC,CATSDATGGPTNYGYTF,few,TRBV24-1,TRBJ1-2,TRBD1
TGTGCCGCCTCACCTCCCCTCAGGGGAAATCAGCCCCAGCATTTT,CAASPPLRGNQPQHF,few,TRBV28,TRBJ1-5,-
TGCGCCAGCAAGGGTCAAGCGAATCTGGGCGGGGAGACCCAGTACTTC,CASKGQANLGGETQYF,-,TRBV5-1,TRBJ2-5,-
TGTGCCAGCAGCCGGACAGGGAATGGAAACTATGGCTACACCTTC,CASSRTGNGNYGYTF,many,TRBV11-2,TRBJ1-2,TRBD1
TGTGCCAGCAGCTTTTTGTGGGACGGCTACGAGCAGTACTTC,CASSFLWDGYEQYF,-,TRBV7-6,TRBJ2-7,-
TGTGCCTGGAGTCTGACGGGCGGGAACACTGAAGCTTTCTTT,CAWSLTGGNTEAFF,-,TRBV30,TRBJ1-1,-
TGTGCCAGCAGTTACGGGACGGCCAACACCGGGGAGCTGTTTTTT,CASSYGTANTGELFF,many,TRBV6-2/TRBV6-3,TRBJ2-2,-
TGTGCCAGCAGTTACAGGGGGGACGAGCAGTACTTC,CASSYRGDEQYF,-,TRBV6-2/TRBV6-3,TRBJ2-7,-